This T cell receptor (beta chain) originates from a study of blood T cell repertoires in COVID-19. Across the whole study: COVID-19 samples collected from the United States, Italy and Spain covered acute and convalescent phases. Sources were T cells, B-cell-depleted T cells, or PBMCs; the material itself was cDNA or gDNA.

Trimming took 0 bases from V and 0 from J; bases not matched to a gene: 6. The germline gives CDR1 MGHRA, CDR2 YSYEKL. The CDR3 totals 18 residues. Original processing methods: Quantification of nucleated cells was approximated via reference gene primer amplification. Libraries were prepared by immunoSEQ multiplex PCR; TCRdb keeps only in-frame clonotypes and omits some of them. V and J calls plus clone size are reproduced from that table; the DNA served to infer D and trimming. The profile shows roughly 410,000 clones, 80% to 90% of them singletons. During active infection, Seattle patients enrolled and were then monitored through disease.

This receptor was identified in a woman in her sixties or seventies with COVID-19, enrolled during active disease. This chain joins TRBV4-1 and TRBJ2-5; 11 nucleotides agree with TRBD2. The sequenced material came from peripheral blood. The CDR3 bases are TGCGCCAGCAGCCAAGACCGAACTAGCGGGGGCTACCAAGAGACCCAGTACTTC. As protein: CASSQDRTSGGYQETQYF.